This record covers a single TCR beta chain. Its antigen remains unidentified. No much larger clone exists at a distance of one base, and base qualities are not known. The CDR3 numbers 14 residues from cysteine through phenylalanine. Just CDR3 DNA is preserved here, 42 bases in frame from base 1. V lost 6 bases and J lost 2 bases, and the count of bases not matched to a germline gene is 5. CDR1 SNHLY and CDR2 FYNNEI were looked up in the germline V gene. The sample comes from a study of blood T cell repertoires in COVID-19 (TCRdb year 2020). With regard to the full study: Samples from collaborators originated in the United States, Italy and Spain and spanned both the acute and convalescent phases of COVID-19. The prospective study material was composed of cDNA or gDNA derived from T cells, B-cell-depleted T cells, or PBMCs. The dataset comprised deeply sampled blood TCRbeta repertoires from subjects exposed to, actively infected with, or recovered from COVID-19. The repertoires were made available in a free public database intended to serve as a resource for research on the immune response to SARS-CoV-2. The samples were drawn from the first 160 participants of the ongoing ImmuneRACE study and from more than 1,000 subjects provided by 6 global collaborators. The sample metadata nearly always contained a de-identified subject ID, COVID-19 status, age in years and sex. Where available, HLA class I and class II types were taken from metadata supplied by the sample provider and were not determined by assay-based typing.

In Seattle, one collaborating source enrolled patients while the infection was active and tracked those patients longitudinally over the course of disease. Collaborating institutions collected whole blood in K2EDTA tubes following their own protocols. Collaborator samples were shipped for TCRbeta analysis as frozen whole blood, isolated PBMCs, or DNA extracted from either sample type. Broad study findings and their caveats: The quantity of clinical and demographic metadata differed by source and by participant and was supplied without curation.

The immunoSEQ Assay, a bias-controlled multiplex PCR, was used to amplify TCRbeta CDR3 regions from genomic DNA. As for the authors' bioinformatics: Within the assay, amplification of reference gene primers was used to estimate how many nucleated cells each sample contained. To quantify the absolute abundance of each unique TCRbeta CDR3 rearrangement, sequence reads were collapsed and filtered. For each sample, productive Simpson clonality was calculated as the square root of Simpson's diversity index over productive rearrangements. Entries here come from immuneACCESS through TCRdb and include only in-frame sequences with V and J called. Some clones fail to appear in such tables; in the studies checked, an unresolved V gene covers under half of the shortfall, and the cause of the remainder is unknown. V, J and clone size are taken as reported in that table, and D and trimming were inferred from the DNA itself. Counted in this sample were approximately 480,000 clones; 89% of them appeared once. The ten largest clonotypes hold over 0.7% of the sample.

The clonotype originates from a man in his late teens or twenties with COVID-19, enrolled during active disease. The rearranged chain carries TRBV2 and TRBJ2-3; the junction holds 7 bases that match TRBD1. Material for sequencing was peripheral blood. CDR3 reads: CASRGTATTDTQYF. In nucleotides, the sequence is TGTGCCAGCAGAGGGACAGCGACCACAGATACGCAGTATTTT.